These 5 T cell receptor beta chains share one sample of origin, sequenced in a study of T-cell memory formation after mild COVID-19. MiXCR, run by TCRdb on the 5' RACE reads, gives a single entry per CDR3 protein. This table holds 550,000 to 700,000 distinct CDR3 sequences, more than 15% found once. The sequencing sample was made of PBMCs or a T cell subset sorted from them (not recorded which). Receptors were obtained from an adult woman who had mild COVID-19 (a few samples of this study predate the infection). Cell type and time point are not known.

This sequence joins TRBV12-3 or TRBV12-4 and TRBJ2-3, with 8 nucleotides matching TRBD2. The CDR3 loop spans 15 amino acids. V lost 2 bases and J lost 4; bases outside the gene matches: 5. The CDR3 here is CASSLSSGGPDTQYF. CDR3 in DNA: TGTGCCAGCAGTTTATCCAGCGGGGGACCAGATACGCAGTATTTT.

The chain joins TRBV23-1 to TRBJ2-7, with 7 bases identical to TRBD1. TRBV23-1 falls under the ORF class, with uncertain function. V was pared by 0 bases and J by 3 bases, with 5 bases of the junction left unmatched. This CDR3 has 15 amino acids. This CDR3 is CASSQSPGQLYEQYF. Written as DNA, the CDR3 is TGCGCCAGCAGTCAATCGCCGGGACAGCTCTACGAGCAGTACTTC.

In its sample, this clonotype was seen a few times. In nucleotides, the CDR3 is TGCAGTGCTAGTGCCAGCGGGAGGGCCGTAGATGAGCAGTTCTTC. Protein sequence: CSASASGRAVDEQFF. The chain carries TRBV20-1 and TRBJ2-1; 10 bases map to TRBD2. The CDR3 contains 15 residues. Germline-derived CDR1 and CDR2 are DFQATT and SNEGSKA (reference sequence). Trimming at V came to 3 bases and at J to 8 bases, leaving 10 bases not matched to a gene.

This rearrangement joins TRBV16 to TRBJ1-1; D is perhaps TRBD1 (5 bases). This CDR3 region has 15 residues. The germline CDR1 and CDR2 sequences are KGHSY and FQNENV. Trimming shortened V by 4 bases and J by 1 base, and 13 bases separated the two germline ends. CDR3 sequence: CASSPRGATNTEAFF. The CDR3, as DNA: TGTGCCAGCAGCCCTCGTGGGGCTACGAACACTGAAGCTTTCTTT.

This rearrangement joins TRBV5-1 to TRBJ1-2; the D gene is possibly TRBD1 (5 bases). Germline-derived CDR1 and CDR2 are SGHRS and YFSETQ. CDR3 length equals 14 residues. Trimming left V 3 bases short and J 3 bases short, with 12 bases between. DNA for the CDR3: TGCGCCAGCAGCTCCGCCGGGGGAGACTATGGCTACACCTTC. This sequence encodes CASSSAGGDYGYTF.